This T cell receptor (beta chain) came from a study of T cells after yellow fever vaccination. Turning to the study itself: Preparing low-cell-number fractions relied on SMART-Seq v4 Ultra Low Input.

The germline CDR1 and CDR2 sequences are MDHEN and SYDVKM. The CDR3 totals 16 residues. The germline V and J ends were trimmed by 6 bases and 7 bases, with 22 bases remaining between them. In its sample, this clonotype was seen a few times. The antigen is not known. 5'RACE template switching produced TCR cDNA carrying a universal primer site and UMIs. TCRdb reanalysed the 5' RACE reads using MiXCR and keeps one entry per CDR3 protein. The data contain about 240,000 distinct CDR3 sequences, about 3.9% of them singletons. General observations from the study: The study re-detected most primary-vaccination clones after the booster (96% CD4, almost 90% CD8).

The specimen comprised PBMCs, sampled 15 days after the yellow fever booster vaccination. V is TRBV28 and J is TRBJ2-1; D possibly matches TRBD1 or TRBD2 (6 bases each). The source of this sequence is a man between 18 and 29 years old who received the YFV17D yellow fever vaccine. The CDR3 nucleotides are TGTGCCAGCAGCCATCTAAGTGGCAGGGGAGGTAATGAGCAGTTCTTC. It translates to CASSHLSGRGGNEQFF.